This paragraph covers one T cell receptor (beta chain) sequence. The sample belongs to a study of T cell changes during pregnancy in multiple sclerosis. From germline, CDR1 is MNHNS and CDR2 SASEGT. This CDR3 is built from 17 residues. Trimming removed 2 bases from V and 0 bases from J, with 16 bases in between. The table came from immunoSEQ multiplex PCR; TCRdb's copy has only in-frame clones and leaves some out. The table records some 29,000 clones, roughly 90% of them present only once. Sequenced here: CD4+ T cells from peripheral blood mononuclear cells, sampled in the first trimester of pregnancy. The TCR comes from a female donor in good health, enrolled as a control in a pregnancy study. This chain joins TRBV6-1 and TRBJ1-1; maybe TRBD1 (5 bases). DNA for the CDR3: TGTGCCAGCAGTGAATATGGCGTGGGGGGGGTGAACACTGAAGCTTTCTTT. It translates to CASSEYGVGGVNTEAFF.